The 3 T cell receptor beta chains reported below all come from one sample, sequenced in a study of control samples from healthy donors and cancer patients. Sequenced by immunoSEQ multiplex PCR; TCRdb stores in-frame clones only, minus some. The data show some 130,000 clones, approximately 95% seen once. Sequencing input: blood. These receptors were obtained from a man aged 25 to 40 in good health.

The chain uses TRBV28 and TRBJ1-2, with D possibly TRBD1 on 5 matching bases. Germline CDR1 is MDHEN and CDR2 is SYDVKM. V lost 10 bases and J lost 8, with 14 bases in between. The CDR3 loop spans 11 amino acids. The CDR3 nucleotides read TGTGCCATGCCTCGAGGGGACGGCTACACCTTC. Translation: CAMPRGDGYTF.

This clone is a singleton in its sample. The chain carries TRBV12-3 or TRBV12-4 and TRBJ1-2; D unresolved. This CDR3 has 13 residues. V dropped 5 bases and J dropped 5 bases, with 12 bases sitting between them. The CDR3 sequence: CASSGRSSYGYTF. The CDR3, as DNA: TGTGCCAGCAGTGGCCGATCCTCTTATGGCTACACCTTC.

The chain is built from TRBV12-5 and TRBJ1-3; D unclear. Trimming removed 1 base from V and 4 bases from J, with 8 bases in between. The CDR3 consists of 14 residues. Germline V gene lookup returns CDR1 LGHNT and CDR2 FRNRAP. The chain's CDR3 is CASGLEPDGNTIYF. Written as DNA, the CDR3 is TGTGCTAGTGGTTTGGAGCCGGACGGAAACACCATATATTTT.